The 21 T cell receptor beta chains below come from one sample, sequenced in a study of cytotoxic CD8 clonotypes in ibrutinib-treated CLL. Profiling relied on immunoSEQ multiplex PCR, and the TCRdb table lists in-frame clones only, not all of them. Among hundreds of thousands of clones, roughly 70% were seen once, and the ten largest hold 15%. Sequences were derived from PBMCs, sampled after 24 months of ibrutinib treatment. The receptor set was obtained from a human donor with chronic lymphocytic leukemia.

The V gene is TRBV7-9, the J gene TRBJ2-7; D might be TRBD1 (5 bases). There are 15 residues in the CDR3. Trimming took 5 bases from V and 7 from J, leaving 21 bases between them. From germline, CDR1 is SEHNR and CDR2 FQNEAQ (reference sequence). As DNA, the CDR3 is TGTGCCAGCAGCCTACCACAGGTGGCCCCAGGTGAGCAGTACTTC. This sequence encodes CASSLPQVAPGEQYF. Full variable domain (remainder filled in from reference TRBV7-9 and TRBJ2-7): DTGVSQNPRHKITKRGQNVTFRCDPISEHNRLYWYRQTLGQGPEFLTYFQNEAQLEKSRLLSDRFSAERPKGSFSTLEIQRTEQGDSAMYLCASSLPQVAPGEQYFGPGTRLTVT.

The chain links TRBV6-5 to TRBJ1-1; D possibly corresponds to TRBD1 (5 bases). The CDR3 spans 13 residues. Trimming took 2 bases from V and 6 from J, leaving 10 bases between them. Germline V gene lookup returns CDR1 MNHEY and CDR2 SVGAGI. Written as DNA, the CDR3 is TGTGCCAGCAGTTACGGGGACGAGCCTGAAGCTTTCTTT. Its protein product is CASSYGDEPEAFF.

The chain has TRBV2 and TRBJ2-7; 9 positions match TRBD1. Unmatched junction bases numbered 10, after V lost 7 bases and J lost 3 bases. In germline, CDR1 is SNHLY, CDR2 FYNNEI. The CDR3 consists of 15 residues. CDR3: CASNPAGTGYYEQYF. Here the CDR3 DNA reads TGTGCCAGCAACCCCGCCGGGACAGGGTACTACGAGCAGTACTTC. The full variable domain, rest sourced from reference TRBV2 and TRBJ2-7, is EPEVTQTPSHQVTQMGQEVILRCVPISNHLYFYWYRQILGQKVEFLVSFYNNEISEKSEIFDDQFSVERPDGSNFTLKIRSTKLEDSAMYFCASNPAGTGYYEQYFGPGTRLTVT.

The gene calls are TRBV30 and TRBJ2-7, with a weak D call TRBD2 (6 bases). CDR1 is GTSNPN, CDR2 SVGIG, per germline (reference sequence). V was shortened by 5 bases and J by 6 bases, with 14 bases between the two germline ends. This CDR3 is 12 amino acids long. The CDR3 DNA sequence: TGTGCCTGGCGCGGGGCGGACATCGAGCAGTACTTC. Translated, it gives CAWRGADIEQYF.

In its sample, this clone was seen once. This chain links TRBV27 with TRBJ1-5; unclear D gene. This CDR3 spans 12 amino acids. The germline V and J ends were trimmed by 9 bases and 4 bases, with 10 bases remaining between them. Germline-derived CDR1 and CDR2 are MNHEY and SMNVEV (reference sequence). The CDR3 DNA sequence: TGTGCCAGTCGGACGGGAAATCAGCCCCAGCATTTT. Its protein is CASRTGNQPQHF.

The count of this clone is one. V usage is TRBV19 and J usage is TRBJ2-3, with 7 bases fitting TRBD1. Trimming removed 1 base from V and 2 bases from J; junction bases left unmatched: 3. This CDR3 region has 15 residues. Per the germline V gene, CDR1 is LNHDA and CDR2 is SQIVND (reference sequence). The CDR3 loop reads CASSIGTGYTDTQYF. The CDR3 bases are TGTGCCAGTAGTATAGGGACAGGATACACAGATACGCAGTATTTT.

The chain employs TRBV10-2 and TRBJ2-1, with 11 bases lining up with TRBD2. Germline V gene sequence: CDR1 WSHSY, CDR2 SAAADI. This CDR3 is 19 amino acids long. J was trimmed by 5 bases and V by 3 bases; bases with no gene match: 15. Written as DNA, the CDR3 is TGCGCCAGCAGTGACCTTGGTGGTAGCGGGAGGGGTAGGGACAATGAGCAGTTCTTC. Translating gives CASSDLGGSGRGRDNEQFF.

The genes are TRBV13 and TRBJ2-7; 7 nucleotides align to TRBD1. Trimming took 4 bases from V and 0 from J; bases not matched to a gene: 6. The CDR3 length is 15 residues. Per germline, CDR1 PRHDT and CDR2 FYEKMQ (reference sequence). The CDR3 nucleotides are TGTGCCAGCAGCTCTATACGGGACAGCTCCTACGAGCAGTACTTC. Residues: CASSSIRDSSYEQYF.

V is TRBV10-3 and J is TRBJ1-1, with D unclear. Trimming pared 10 bases from V and 4 bases from J, leaving 13 bases between. CDR1 and CDR2 from the germline V gene are ENHRY and SYGVKD. This CDR3 is built from 12 residues. CDR3 protein: CATRRSGTEAFF. The CDR3 nucleotides read TGTGCCACCAGGAGAAGTGGCACTGAAGCTTTCTTT.

CDR3 protein: CASAGLLQETQYF. The DNA of the CDR3 is TGTGCTAGCGCAGGGCTCCTCCAAGAGACCCAGTACTTC. This chain uses TRBV7-7 with TRBJ2-5, with D perhaps assigned TRBD1 or TRBD2 (5 bases each). The germline gives CDR1 SSHAT, CDR2 FNYEAQ (reference sequence). The CDR3 spans 13 residues.

This clone was seen more than once but under ten times. The CDR3 DNA sequence: TGCAGCGTTACCTCGGACAGGGCGATCACAGATACGCAGTATTTT. Protein sequence: CSVTSDRAITDTQYF. The chain carries TRBV29-1 and TRBJ2-3; 8 bases match TRBD1. There are 15 residues in the CDR3. The V gene's germline CDR1 is SQVTM and CDR2 ANQGSEA. Trimming at V came to 5 bases and at J to 2 bases, leaving 9 bases not matched to a gene.

A remark on this clone: The sample holds other DNA sequences that translate to the same CDR3. The chain couples TRBV5-1 to TRBJ2-3; D unresolved. Trimming pared 4 bases from V and 2 bases from J, leaving 5 bases between. In germline, CDR1 is SGHRS, CDR2 YFSETQ. The CDR3 is made up of 12 amino acids. The CDR3 reads CASSPNTDTQYF. The CDR3 DNA reads as TGCGCCAGCAGCCCCAACACAGATACGCAGTATTTT.

This chain links TRBV6-5 with TRBJ1-6; D unclear. The germline CDR1 and CDR2 sequences are MNHEY and SVGAGI. V lost 5 bases, J lost 10 bases, and 18 bases lay in between. CDR3 length: 15 residues. The CDR3 DNA is TGTGCCAGCAGTCCAGGAACCGGAGTGTACTCACCCCTCCACTTT. Translated: CASSPGTGVYSPLHF.

This clone was seen only a few times. The chain carries TRBV12-5 and TRBJ2-3, with unresolved D. CDR3 length equals 12 residues. Trimming left V 5 bases short and J 8 bases short, with 11 bases between. CDR1 and CDR2 from the germline V gene are LGHNT and FRNRAP. CDR3 in amino acids: CASGPDEATQYF. The CDR3 DNA reads as TGTGCTAGTGGTCCAGACGAGGCTACGCAGTATTTT.

This clone was seen just once. V gene TRBV2 combines with J gene TRBJ2-3, with a weak D call TRBD2 (6 bases). The CDR3 consists of 14 residues. Trimming removed 6 bases at V and 4 bases at J, with 14 bases between. CDR1 and CDR2 (germline): SNHLY, FYNNEI. This CDR3 reads CASRGDSPADTQYF. DNA for the CDR3: TGTGCCAGCAGGGGGGACTCCCCCGCAGATACGCAGTATTTT.

This clone showed up just once. The chain has TRBV29-1 and TRBJ2-7; 9 bases match TRBD1. Losses at the gene ends were 7 bases for V and 7 bases for J; bases not matched to a gene: 14. This CDR3 comprises 14 residues. Germline V gene data show CDR1 as SQVTM and CDR2 as ANQGSEA. CDR3: CSGTGQGPVVEQYF. The CDR3 coding sequence is TGCAGCGGGACGGGACAGGGACCAGTCGTGGAGCAGTACTTC.

The chain has TRBV19 and TRBJ2-3, with 9 nucleotides matching TRBD1. There are 15 residues in the CDR3. Germline CDR1 reads LNHDA; CDR2 reads SQIVND (reference sequence). Germline trimming cut 7 bases from V and 5 bases from J; bases unmatched to any gene: 10. The CDR3 loop reads CASTETGGIGDTQYF. In nucleotides, the CDR3 is TGTGCCAGTACCGAGACAGGGGGGATCGGAGATACGCAGTATTTT.

Worth noting for this clone: At one end, the junction sequence differs from germline, possibly due to a read error. The CDR3 spells CASSLYLGAYEQYF. CDR3 coding DNA: TGTGCTAGCAGCTTATATCTAGGGGCCTACGAGCAGTACTTC. J is TRBJ2-7 and V is TRBV7-7, with D perhaps matching TRBD1 (5 bases). The CDR3 is 14 amino acids. CDR1 and CDR2 (germline): SSHAT, FNYEAQ (reference sequence).

The genes are TRBV29-1 and TRBJ1-2, with D possibly matching TRBD1 (5 bases). CDR1 and CDR2 (germline): SQVTM, ANQGSEA. The CDR3 runs 14 residues. V was cut by 8 bases and J by 6 bases, with 22 bases left in between. CDR3: CSYIGRDSWDGYTF. The CDR3 bases are TGCAGCTATATAGGACGGGACTCTTGGGATGGCTACACCTTC.

This sequence joins TRBV9 and TRBJ2-4; maybe TRBD2 (6 bases). Trimming removed 3 bases from V and 9 bases from J, with 16 bases in between. Germline V gene sequence: CDR1 SGDLS, CDR2 YYNGEE. This CDR3 has 14 residues. The CDR3, as DNA: TGTGCCAGCAGCGCCACCCTGACCGGGGGCATTCAGTACTTC. It specifies CASSATLTGGIQYF.

This chain connects TRBV28 to TRBJ1-1; no reliable D call. V was shortened by 2 bases and J by 7 bases, with 17 bases between the two germline ends. This CDR3 contains 15 residues. Germline V gene lookup returns CDR1 MDHEN and CDR2 SYDVKM. The CDR3 bases are TGTGCCAGCAGTTTAAGGGATAGCTACACCATTGAAGCTTTCTTT. Translating it yields CASSLRDSYTIEAFF.